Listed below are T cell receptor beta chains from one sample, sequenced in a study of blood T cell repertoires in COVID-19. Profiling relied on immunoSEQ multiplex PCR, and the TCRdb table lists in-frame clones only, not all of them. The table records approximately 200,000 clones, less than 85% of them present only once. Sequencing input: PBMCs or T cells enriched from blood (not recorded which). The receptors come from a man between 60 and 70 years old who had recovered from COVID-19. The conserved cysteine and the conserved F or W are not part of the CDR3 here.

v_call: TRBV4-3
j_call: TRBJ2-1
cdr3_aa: ASSQDLVNEQF

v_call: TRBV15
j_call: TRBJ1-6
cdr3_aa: ATSGATGSPLH

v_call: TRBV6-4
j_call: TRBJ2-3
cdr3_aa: ASSPGQDSDTQY

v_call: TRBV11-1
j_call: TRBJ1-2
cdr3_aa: ASSPAAGPNYGYT

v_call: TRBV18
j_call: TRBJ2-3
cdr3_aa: ASSPGTTDTQY

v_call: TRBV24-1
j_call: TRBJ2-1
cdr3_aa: ATSDSTGGVNNEQF

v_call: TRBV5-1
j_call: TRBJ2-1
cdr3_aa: ASSLQGSSYNEQF

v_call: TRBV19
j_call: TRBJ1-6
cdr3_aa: ACRAQGEYFSPLH

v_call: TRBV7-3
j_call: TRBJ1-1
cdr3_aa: ASSLRSRTEAF

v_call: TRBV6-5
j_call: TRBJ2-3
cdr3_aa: ASSYRGLGTDTQY

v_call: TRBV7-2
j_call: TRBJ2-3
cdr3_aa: ASSPFGDSTDTQY

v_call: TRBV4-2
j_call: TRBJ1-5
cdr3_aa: ASSQGRLGGGNQPQH

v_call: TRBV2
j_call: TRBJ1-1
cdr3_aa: ASSEARGKGAEAF

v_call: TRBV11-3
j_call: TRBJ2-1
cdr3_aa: ASSSSTGQVNEQF

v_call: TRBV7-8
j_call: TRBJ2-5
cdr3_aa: ASSQGQETQY

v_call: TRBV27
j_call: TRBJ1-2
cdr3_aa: ASSSLGASHNGYT

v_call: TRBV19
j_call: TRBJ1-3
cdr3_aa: ASIVGTGVRNTIY

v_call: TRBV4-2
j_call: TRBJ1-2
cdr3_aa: ASSQGQGENYGYT

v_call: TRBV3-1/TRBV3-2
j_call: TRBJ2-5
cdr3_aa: ASSQGDRGRETQY

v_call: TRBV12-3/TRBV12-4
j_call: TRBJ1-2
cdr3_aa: ASSLASLPYT

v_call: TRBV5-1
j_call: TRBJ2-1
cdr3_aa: ASSFSGGAKDNEQF

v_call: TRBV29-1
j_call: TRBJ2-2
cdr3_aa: SVAGDRVNTGELF

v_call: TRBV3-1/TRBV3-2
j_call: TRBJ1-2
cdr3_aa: ASSQGQGANYGYT

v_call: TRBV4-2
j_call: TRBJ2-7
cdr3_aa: ASSPDGGQAYYEQY

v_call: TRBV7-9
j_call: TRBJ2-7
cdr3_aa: ASSSWYTGQVVYEQY

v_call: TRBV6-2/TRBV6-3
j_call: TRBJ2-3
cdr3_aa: ASSLRTRSTDTQY

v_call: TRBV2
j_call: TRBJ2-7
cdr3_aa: ASSRDEQY

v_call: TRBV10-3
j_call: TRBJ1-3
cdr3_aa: AISDNRGISGNTIY

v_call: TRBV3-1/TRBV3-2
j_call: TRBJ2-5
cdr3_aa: ASSQVRGTGGETQY

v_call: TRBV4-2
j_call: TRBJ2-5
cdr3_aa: ASSQTMTDGLVTQETQY

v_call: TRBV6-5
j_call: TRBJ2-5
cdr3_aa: ASTLHLGETQY

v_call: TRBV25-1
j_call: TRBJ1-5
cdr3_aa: ASSTGLGQPQH

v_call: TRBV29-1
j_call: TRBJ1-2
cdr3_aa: SVRDTTNYGYT

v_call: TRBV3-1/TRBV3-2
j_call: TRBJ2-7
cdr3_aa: ASSRARGFDEQY

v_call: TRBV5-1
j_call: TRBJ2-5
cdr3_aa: ASSLALAGDQETQY

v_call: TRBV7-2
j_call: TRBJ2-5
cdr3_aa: ASSLGAGGSQETQY

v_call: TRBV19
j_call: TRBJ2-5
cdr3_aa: ASSRGGADTASTQY

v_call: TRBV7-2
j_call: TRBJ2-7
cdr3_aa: ASSWAGRTYEQY

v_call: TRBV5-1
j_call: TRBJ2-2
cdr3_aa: ASSFTGGTGELF

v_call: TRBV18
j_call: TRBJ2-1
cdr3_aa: ASSPRLNYNEQF

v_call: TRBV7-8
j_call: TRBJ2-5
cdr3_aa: ASSRKLAGGEETQY

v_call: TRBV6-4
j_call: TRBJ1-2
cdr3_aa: ASREEPGQVNYGYT

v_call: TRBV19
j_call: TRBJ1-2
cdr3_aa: ASGAAYGYT

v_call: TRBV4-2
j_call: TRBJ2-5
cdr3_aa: ASSERRAVETQY

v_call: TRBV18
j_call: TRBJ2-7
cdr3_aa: ASSEGQGISYEQY

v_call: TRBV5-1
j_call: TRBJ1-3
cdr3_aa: ASSPSGGSESTIY

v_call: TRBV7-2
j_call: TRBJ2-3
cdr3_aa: ASSLLWGGDTQY

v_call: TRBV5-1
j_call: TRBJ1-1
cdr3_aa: ASSSLTENTEAF

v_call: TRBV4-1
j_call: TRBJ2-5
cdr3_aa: ASSQGLAGGSGGETQY

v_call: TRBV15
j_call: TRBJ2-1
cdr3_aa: ATSIEDRGGGEQF

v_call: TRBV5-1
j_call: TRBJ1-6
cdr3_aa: ASSLEGGNSPLH

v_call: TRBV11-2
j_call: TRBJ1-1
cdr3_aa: ASSQNENTEAF

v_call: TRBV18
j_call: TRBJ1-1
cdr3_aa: ASSPGEAQNTEAF

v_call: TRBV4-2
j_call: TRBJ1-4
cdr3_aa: ASSQDQAGQTKGEKLF

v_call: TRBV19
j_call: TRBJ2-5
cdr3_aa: ASNDRLWETQY

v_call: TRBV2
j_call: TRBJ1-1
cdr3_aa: ASSEAQGQGYTEAF

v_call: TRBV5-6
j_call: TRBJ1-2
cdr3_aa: ASSLFSGGVYGYT

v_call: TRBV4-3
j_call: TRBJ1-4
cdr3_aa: ASSHTGATNEKLF

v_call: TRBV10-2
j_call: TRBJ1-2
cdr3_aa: ASSQDRYYGYT